These 6 T cell receptor beta chains were all obtained from the same sample, sequenced in a study of cytomegalovirus exposure and HLA in healthy donors (dated by TCRdb to 2017 to 2019). The receptor library was made with the immunoSEQ multiplex PCR assay. For the multiplex PCR, a mixture combining 60 forward primers for TCR Vbeta segments and 13 reverse primers for TCR Jbeta segments was used. This is the immuneACCESS table as TCRdb keeps it, with only in-frame sequences that have V and J called. A part of the clones is gone; compared with another copy, unresolved V genes explain less than half, and the rest is unexplained. The sample has 130,000 to 150,000 clones on record, 77% of them singletons. 4.9% of the sample is in the top ten clones. Material for sequencing was PBMCs. The receptors come from a woman between 45 and 65 years old in good health and CMV-seronegative.

The chain is built from TRBV7-2 and TRBJ2-7, with 7 positions matching TRBD1. The germline CDR1 and CDR2 sequences are SGHTA and FQGNSA. This CDR3 is 14 amino acids long. V was pared by 3 bases and J by 0 bases, with 2 bases of the junction left unmatched. CDR3 region: CASSFRDSSYEQYF. Written as DNA, the CDR3 is TGTGCCAGCAGCTTCCGGGACAGCTCCTACGAGCAGTACTTC.

The chain links TRBV7-9 to TRBJ1-4; 9 bases are a match to TRBD1. V was pared by 6 bases and J by 8 bases, with 7 bases of the junction left unmatched. Germline CDR1 SEHNR, CDR2 FQNEAQ (reference sequence). The CDR3 is 14 residues long. CDR3 DNA sequence: TGTGCCAGCAGTCCACAGGGGGCGGTCGAAAAACTGTTTTTT. Translated, it gives CASSPQGAVEKLFF.

The chain couples TRBV10-3 to TRBJ2-1; possible D gene TRBD2, 7 bases. The V gene's germline CDR1 is ENHRY and CDR2 SYGVKD. CDR3 length: 15 residues. V lost 6 bases, J lost 5 bases, and 17 bases lay in between. CDR3 loop: CAIRHTGREDNEQFF. In DNA, the CDR3 is TGTGCCATCAGACACACAGGGAGGGAGGACAATGAGCAGTTCTTC.

CDR3 nucleotide sequence: TGTGCCAGCTCAGAGCTGGATGAGCAGTTCTTC. Its protein product is CASSELDEQFF. V is TRBV18 and J is TRBJ2-1; D is unresolved. The CDR3 covers 11 residues. Trimming shortened V by 5 bases and J by 8 bases, and 7 bases separated the two germline ends. Germline CDR1 is KGHSH and CDR2 is LQKENI.

The chain is built from TRBV19 and TRBJ1-5; D remains ambiguous. V dropped 4 bases and J dropped 5 bases, with 9 bases sitting between them. CDR1 LNHDA and CDR2 SQIVND come from the germline V gene (reference sequence). CDR3 length: 13 amino acids. DNA of the CDR3: TGTGCCAGTAGTACGGTTTCGGATCAGCCCCAGCATTTT. Protein product: CASSTVSDQPQHF.

The V gene is TRBV10-1, the J gene TRBJ2-5, with 9 bases identical to TRBD2. This CDR3 region has 14 residues. Losses at the gene ends were 4 bases for V and 6 bases for J; bases not matched to a gene: 6. Germline lookup yields CDR1 WNHNN and CDR2 SYGVQD (reference sequence). CDR3 sequence (DNA): TGCGCCAGCAGTGCTAGCGGGGCCGCTCAGACCCAGTACTTC. Protein product: CASSASGAAQTQYF.